The 18 T cell receptor beta chains reported below all come from one sample, sequenced in a study of cytomegalovirus exposure and HLA in healthy donors. 60 Vbeta and 13 Jbeta primers were used in PCR. Using immunoSEQ multiplex PCR, the repertoire was profiled, and TCRdb retains in-frame clones only, with some absent. The table has approximately 130,000 clones, around 84% seen once; the top ten hold roughly 6.3%. Sequenced: PBMCs. These receptors were taken from a woman in her thirties or forties in good health and CMV-seronegative.

V and J are TRBV5-5 and TRBJ1-4; possibly TRBD1 for D (6 bases). Germline values: CDR1 SGHKS, CDR2 YYEKEE (reference sequence). V was shortened by 3 bases and J by 7 bases, with 16 bases between the two germline ends. There are 15 residues in the CDR3. For the CDR3, the DNA is TGTGCCAGCAGCTCCTTTCAGGGGTTGGGTGAAAAACTGTTTTTT. Translation gives CASSSFQGLGEKLFF. Full variable domain (missing parts from reference TRBV5-5 and TRBJ1-4): DAGVTQSPTHLIKTRGQQVTLRCSPISGHKSVSWYQQVLGQGPQFIFQYYEKEERGRGNFPDRFSARQFPNYSSELNVNALLLGDSALYLCASSSFQGLGEKLFFGSGTQLSVL.

V gene TRBV2 combines with J gene TRBJ1-1; no clear D gene. The V end lost 11 bases, the J end lost 3 bases, and 7 bases lay between the germline ends. The CDR3 is 10 amino acids. Germline CDR1 and CDR2: SNHLY and FYNNEI. The DNA of the CDR3 is TGTGCCTCGCGATACACTGAAGCTTTCTTT. Its translation is CASRYTEAFF.

This clone was counted once. The chain couples TRBV11-2 to TRBJ2-7; D uncertain. The CDR3 is made up of 18 amino acids. Per germline, CDR1 SGHAT and CDR2 FQNNGV. The V end lost 2 bases, the J end lost 3 bases, and 23 bases lay between the germline ends. Here the CDR3 reads CASSLKEALTIGYYEQYF. The CDR3, as DNA: TGTGCCAGCAGCTTAAAAGAAGCGCTTACCATTGGGTACTACGAGCAGTACTTC.

The CDR3 bases are TGTGCCAGTAGTATCTGGAGAGACGGTAACTATGGCTACACCTTC. This gives the protein CASSIWRDGNYGYTF. The J gene is TRBJ1-2, the V gene TRBV19; D is unclear. The CDR3 totals 15 residues. Germline V CDR1 and CDR2: LNHDA, SQIVND (reference sequence). The germline V and J ends were trimmed by 3 bases and 1 base, with 12 bases remaining between them.

The rearrangement joins TRBV27 to TRBJ2-7; TRBD1 aligns across 9 bases. This CDR3 spans 15 amino acids. Losses at the gene ends were 7 bases for V and 1 base for J; bases not matched to a gene: 8. Germline V gene lookup returns CDR1 MNHEY and CDR2 SMNVEV (reference sequence). Written as DNA, the CDR3 is TGTGCCAGCATGATTGGACAGGGGTTTTCCTACGAGCAGTACTTC. It specifies CASMIGQGFSYEQYF.

The rearrangement uses TRBV2 and TRBJ1-3, with 7 bases identical to TRBD1. The length of the CDR3 is 15 residues. Per germline, CDR1 SNHLY and CDR2 FYNNEI. The V and J ends lost 5 bases and 3 bases, in that order; junction bases with no gene match: 7. CDR3 in amino acids: CASSLDRAGGNTIYF. The CDR3 DNA reads TGTGCCAGCAGTCTCGACAGGGCTGGTGGAAACACCATATATTTT.

This clone was counted between two and nine times. V gene TRBV5-1 combines with J gene TRBJ2-3; D gene ambiguous. The germline V and J ends were trimmed by 1 base and 3 bases, with 6 bases remaining between them. The germline V gene encodes CDR1 SGHRS and CDR2 YFSETQ. The CDR3 has 13 amino acids. CDR3 DNA: TGCGCCAGCAGCTTGCTGGAGACAGATACGCAGTATTTT. Protein product: CASSLLETDTQYF. The full variable domain, completed using reference TRBV5-1 and TRBJ2-3, is KAGVTQTPRYLIKTRGQQVTLSCSPISGHRSVSWYQQTPGQGLQFLFEYFSETQRNKGNFPGRFSGRQFSNSRSEMNVSTLELGDSALYLCASSLLETDTQYFGPGTRLTVL.

This clone was counted a few times. The chain has TRBV11-2 and TRBJ1-1; 10 bases agree with TRBD1. V gave up 1 base and J gave up 4 bases; unmatched junction bases: 3. CDR1 is SGHAT, CDR2 FQNNGV, per germline. CDR3 length equals 15 residues. CDR3 sequence: CASSLAWTGGTEAFF. The CDR3 DNA follows: TGTGCCAGCAGCTTAGCTTGGACAGGGGGCACTGAAGCTTTCTTT.

The chain couples TRBV7-9 to TRBJ2-7; 7 bases agree with TRBD1. Germline V CDR1 and CDR2: SEHNR, FQNEAQ (reference sequence). The V segment lost 4 bases and the J segment 3 bases; nucleotides outside the gene matches: 12. The CDR3 loop spans 16 amino acids. DNA for the CDR3: TGTGCCAGCAGCTCCACAGGGACAGACCGACGCTACGAGCAGTACTTC. Translation: CASSSTGTDRRYEQYF.

V is TRBV27 and J is TRBJ1-1, with D maybe TRBD1 (6 bases). V lost 3 bases to trimming and J lost 1 base, with 12 bases between them. This CDR3 contains 15 residues. CDR1 MNHEY and CDR2 SMNVEV come from the germline V gene (reference sequence). The CDR3 reads CASSFSGQPNTEAFF. The CDR3 nucleotides are TGTGCCAGCAGTTTTTCCGGACAGCCGAACACTGAAGCTTTCTTT.

The CDR3 is CASSPGTGGTGELFF. The CDR3 nucleotides read TGCGCCAGCAGCCCAGGGACAGGGGGCACCGGGGAGCTGTTTTTT. The genes are TRBV4-3 and TRBJ2-2, with 11 positions matching TRBD1. Germline lookup yields CDR1 LGHNA and CDR2 YSLEER. Unmatched junction bases numbered 2, after V lost 4 bases and J lost 4 bases. The CDR3 runs to 15 residues.

The rearrangement links TRBV28 to TRBJ1-5, with 9 bases identical to TRBD1. The CDR3 is made up of 13 amino acids. The J segment lost 5 bases and the V segment lost 8 bases, leaving 4 bases of the junction unmatched. The germline V gene has CDR1 MDHEN and CDR2 SYDVKM. CDR3 loop: CASRTGAHQPQHF. The DNA of the CDR3 is TGTGCCAGCCGGACAGGGGCTCATCAGCCCCAGCATTTT.

This sequence joins TRBV5-6 and TRBJ2-7; 7 bases map to TRBD1. With 4 bases clipped from V and 6 bases from J, the junction kept 4 bases outside the gene matches. CDR1 and CDR2 (germline): SGHDT, YYEEEE. The CDR3 is made up of 12 amino acids. The CDR3 reads CASSLHRGEQYF. CDR3 sequence (DNA): TGTGCCAGCAGCCTCCACAGGGGCGAGCAGTACTTC.

J is TRBJ2-7 and V is TRBV5-6; tentative D call: TRBD2 (6 bases). Per germline, CDR1 SGHDT and CDR2 YYEEEE. Trimming left V 2 bases short and J 1 base short, with 19 bases between. The CDR3 runs to 17 residues. The CDR3 sequence is CASSFKASAQLSYEQYF. The CDR3 DNA reads as TGTGCCAGCAGCTTCAAGGCTAGCGCCCAACTATCCTACGAGCAGTACTTC.

This clone was counted between two and nine times. The V and J genes are TRBV11-2 and TRBJ1-1, with TRBD1 as a possible D gene (5 bases). CDR3 length equals 14 residues. Germline CDR1 is SGHAT and CDR2 is FQNNGV. Deletions cut 4 bases from V and 4 bases from J, with 13 bases between. The CDR3 here is CASSSWEGTTEAFF. CDR3 DNA sequence: TGTGCCAGCAGCTCATGGGAGGGGACCACTGAAGCTTTCTTT.

This clone was detected once. The chain joins TRBV4-1 to TRBJ2-2; TRBD1 agrees at 9 bases. The germline V gene encodes CDR1 MGHRA and CDR2 YSYEKL. With 3 bases clipped from V and 5 bases from J, the junction kept 4 bases outside the gene matches. The length of the CDR3 is 15 residues. Here the CDR3 reads CASSQGQGWTGELFF. Here the CDR3 DNA reads TGCGCCAGCAGCCAGGGACAGGGTTGGACCGGGGAGCTGTTTTTT.

The J gene is TRBJ2-7, the V gene TRBV27, with a weak D call TRBD2 (6 bases). This CDR3 is built from 17 residues. V lost 4 bases and J lost 0, with 19 bases in between. Germline V gene data show CDR1 as MNHEY and CDR2 as SMNVEV (reference sequence). CDR3 coding DNA: TGTGCCAGCAGTTATAGCGGAAGATACGCAAGCTCCTACGAGCAGTACTTC. Amino acid sequence: CASSYSGRYASSYEQYF.

The chain recombines TRBV9 with TRBJ2-7; TRBD2 matches at 9 bases. Per the germline V gene, CDR1 is SGDLS and CDR2 is YYNGEE. After removal of 0 bases from V and 3 bases from J, the junction contained 7 bases not matched to a gene. The CDR3 has 16 amino acids. The CDR3 DNA follows: TGTGCCAGCAGCGTAGATGCGGCTAGCGGGATCTACGAGCAGTACTTC. Protein sequence: CASSVDAASGIYEQYF.